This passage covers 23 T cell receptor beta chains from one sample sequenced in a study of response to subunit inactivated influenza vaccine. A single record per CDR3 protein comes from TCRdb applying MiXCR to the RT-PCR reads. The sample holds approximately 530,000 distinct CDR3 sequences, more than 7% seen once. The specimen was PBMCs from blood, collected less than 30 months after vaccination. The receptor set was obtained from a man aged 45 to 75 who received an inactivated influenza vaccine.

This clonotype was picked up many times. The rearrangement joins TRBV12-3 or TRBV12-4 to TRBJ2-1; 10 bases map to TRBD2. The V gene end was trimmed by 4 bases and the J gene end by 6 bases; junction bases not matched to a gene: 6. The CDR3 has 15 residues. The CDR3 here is CASSWASGGLNEQFF. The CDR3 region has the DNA TGTGCCAGCAGTTGGGCTAGCGGGGGACTCAATGAGCAGTTCTTC.

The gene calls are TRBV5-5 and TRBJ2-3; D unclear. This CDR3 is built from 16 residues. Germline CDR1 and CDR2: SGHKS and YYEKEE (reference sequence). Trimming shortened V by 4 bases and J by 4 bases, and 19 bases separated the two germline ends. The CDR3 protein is CASSPRMSTVPDTQYF. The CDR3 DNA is TGTGCCAGCAGCCCCAGGATGAGTACGGTCCCAGATACGCAGTATTTT.

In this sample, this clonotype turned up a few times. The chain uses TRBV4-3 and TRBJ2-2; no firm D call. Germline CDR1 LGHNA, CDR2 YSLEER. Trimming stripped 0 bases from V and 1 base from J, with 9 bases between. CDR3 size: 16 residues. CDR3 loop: CASSQESSGNTGELFF. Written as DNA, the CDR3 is TGCGCCAGCAGCCAAGAGTCCTCAGGGAACACCGGGGAGCTGTTTTTT.

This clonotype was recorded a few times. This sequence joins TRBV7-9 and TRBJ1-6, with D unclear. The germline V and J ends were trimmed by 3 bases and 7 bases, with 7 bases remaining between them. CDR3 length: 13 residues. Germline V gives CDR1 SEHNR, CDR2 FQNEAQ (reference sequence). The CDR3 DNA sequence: TGTGCCAGCAGCTTTTCCCCGAATTCACCCCTCCACTTT. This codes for CASSFSPNSPLHF. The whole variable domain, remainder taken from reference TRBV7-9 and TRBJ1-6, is DTGVSQNPRHKITKRGQNVTFRCDPISEHNRLYWYRQTLGQGPEFLTYFQNEAQLEKSRLLSDRFSAERPKGSFSTLEIQRTEQGDSAMYLCASSFSPNSPLHFGNGTRLTVT.

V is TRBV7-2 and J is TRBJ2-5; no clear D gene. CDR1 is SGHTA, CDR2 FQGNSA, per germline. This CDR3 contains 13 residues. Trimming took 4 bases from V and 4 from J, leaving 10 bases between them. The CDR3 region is CASSSLVVETQYF. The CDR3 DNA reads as TGTGCCAGCAGCTCCCTGGTAGTAGAGACCCAGTACTTC.

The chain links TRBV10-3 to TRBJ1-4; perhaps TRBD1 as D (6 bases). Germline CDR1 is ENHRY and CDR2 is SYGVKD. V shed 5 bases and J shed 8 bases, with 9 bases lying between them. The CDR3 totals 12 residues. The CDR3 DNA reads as TGTGCCATCAGTCCGACAGGAGAAAAACTGTTTTTT. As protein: CAISPTGEKLFF.

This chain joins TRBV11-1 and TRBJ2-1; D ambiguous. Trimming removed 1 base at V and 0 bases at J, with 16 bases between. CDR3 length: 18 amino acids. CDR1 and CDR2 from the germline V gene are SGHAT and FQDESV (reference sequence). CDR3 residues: CASSLEMPGQGSYNEQFF. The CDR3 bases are TGTGCCAGCAGCTTAGAAATGCCGGGCCAAGGCTCCTACAATGAGCAGTTCTTC.

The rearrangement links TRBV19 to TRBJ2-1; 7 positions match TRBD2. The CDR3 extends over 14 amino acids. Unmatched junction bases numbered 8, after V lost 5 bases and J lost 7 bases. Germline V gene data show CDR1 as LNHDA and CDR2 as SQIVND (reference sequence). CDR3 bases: TGTGCCAGTAGTCCAGGACTAGAAAAGAATGAGCAGTTCTTC. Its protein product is CASSPGLEKNEQFF.

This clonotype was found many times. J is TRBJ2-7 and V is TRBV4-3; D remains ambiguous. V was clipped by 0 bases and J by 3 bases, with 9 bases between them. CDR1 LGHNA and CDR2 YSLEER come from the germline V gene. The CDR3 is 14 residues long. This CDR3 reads CASSQDLGNYEQYF. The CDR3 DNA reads TGCGCCAGCAGCCAAGATCTGGGGAACTACGAGCAGTACTTC.

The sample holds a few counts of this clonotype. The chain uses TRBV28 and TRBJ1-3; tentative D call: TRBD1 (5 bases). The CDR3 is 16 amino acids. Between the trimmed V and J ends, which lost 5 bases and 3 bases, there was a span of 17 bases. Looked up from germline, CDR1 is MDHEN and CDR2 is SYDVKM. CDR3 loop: CASSNRDGVGGNTIYF. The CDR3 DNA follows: TGTGCCAGCAGTAACCGGGACGGGGTCGGTGGAAACACCATATATTTT.

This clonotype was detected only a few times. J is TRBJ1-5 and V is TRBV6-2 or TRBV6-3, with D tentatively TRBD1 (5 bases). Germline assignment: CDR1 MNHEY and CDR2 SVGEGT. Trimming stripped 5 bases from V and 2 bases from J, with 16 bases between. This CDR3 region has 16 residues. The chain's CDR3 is CASSPFGGRGNQPQHF. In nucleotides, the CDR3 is TGTGCCAGCAGTCCCTTCGGGGGGAGGGGCAATCAGCCCCAGCATTTT.

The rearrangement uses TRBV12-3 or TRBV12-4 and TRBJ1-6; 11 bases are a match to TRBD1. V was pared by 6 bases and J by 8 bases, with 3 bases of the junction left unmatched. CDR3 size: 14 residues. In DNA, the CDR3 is TGTGCCAGCAGCGGGACAGGGGGACATTCACCCCTCCACTTT. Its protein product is CASSGTGGHSPLHF.

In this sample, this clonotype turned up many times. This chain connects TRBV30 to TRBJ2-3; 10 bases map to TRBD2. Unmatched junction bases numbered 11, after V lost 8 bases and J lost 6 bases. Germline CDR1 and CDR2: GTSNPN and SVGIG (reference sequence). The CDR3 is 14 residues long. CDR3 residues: CAQTPSGRWDTQYF. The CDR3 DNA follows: TGTGCCCAGACCCCTAGCGGGAGATGGGATACGCAGTATTTT.

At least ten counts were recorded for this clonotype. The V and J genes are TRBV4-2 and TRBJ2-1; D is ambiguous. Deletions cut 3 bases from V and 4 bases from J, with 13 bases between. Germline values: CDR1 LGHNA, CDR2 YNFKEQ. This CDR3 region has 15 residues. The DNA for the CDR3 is TGTGCCAGCAGCCACCGAATTACCGGTTACAATGAGCAGTTCTTC. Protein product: CASSHRITGYNEQFF.

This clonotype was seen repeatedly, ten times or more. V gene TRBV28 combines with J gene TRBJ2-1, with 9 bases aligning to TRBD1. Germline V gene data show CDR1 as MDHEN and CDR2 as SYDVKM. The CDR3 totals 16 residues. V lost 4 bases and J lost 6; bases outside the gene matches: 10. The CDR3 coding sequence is TGTGCCAGCAGTTCCTCCGGGACAGGGAAGGGCAATGAGCAGTTCTTC. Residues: CASSSSGTGKGNEQFF.

Written as DNA, the CDR3 is TGTGCCATCACCCGGGACAGGGAGTCTGGAAACACCATATATTTT. This codes for CAITRDRESGNTIYF. This chain connects TRBV10-3 to TRBJ1-3; 9 bases are a match to TRBD1. J gave up 1 base and V 7 bases, and 5 bases lay outside the gene matches. Germline CDR1 ENHRY, CDR2 SYGVKD. The CDR3 totals 15 residues.

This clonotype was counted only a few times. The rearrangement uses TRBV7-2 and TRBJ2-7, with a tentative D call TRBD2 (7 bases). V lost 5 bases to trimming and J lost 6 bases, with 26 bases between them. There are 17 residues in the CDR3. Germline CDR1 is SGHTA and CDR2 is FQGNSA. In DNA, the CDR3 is TGTGCCAGCAGCCCTCGGCGGGGGCGTCAGCTCAACGGCGAGCAGTACTTC. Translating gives CASSPRRGRQLNGEQYF.

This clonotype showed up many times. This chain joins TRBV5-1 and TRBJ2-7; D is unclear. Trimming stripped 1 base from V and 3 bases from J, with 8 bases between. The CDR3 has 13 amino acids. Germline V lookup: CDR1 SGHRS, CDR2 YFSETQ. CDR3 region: CASSLNRDYEQYF. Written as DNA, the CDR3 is TGCGCCAGCAGCTTGAACAGAGACTACGAGCAGTACTTC.

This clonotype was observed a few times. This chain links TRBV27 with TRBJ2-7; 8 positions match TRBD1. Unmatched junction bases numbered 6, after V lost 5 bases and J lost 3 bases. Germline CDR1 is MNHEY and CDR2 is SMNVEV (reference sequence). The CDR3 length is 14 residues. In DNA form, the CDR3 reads TGTGCCAGCAGTGACCGGGACAGGAACTACGAGCAGTACTTC. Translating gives CASSDRDRNYEQYF.

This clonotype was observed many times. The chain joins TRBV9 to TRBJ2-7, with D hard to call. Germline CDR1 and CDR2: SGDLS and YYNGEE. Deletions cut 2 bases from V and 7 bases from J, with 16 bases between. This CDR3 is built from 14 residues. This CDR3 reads CASSVQTGNGEQYF. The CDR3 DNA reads TGTGCCAGCAGCGTTCAGACTGGGAATGGGGAGCAGTACTTC. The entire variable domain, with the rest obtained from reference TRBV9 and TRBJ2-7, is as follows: DSGVTQTPKHLITATGQRVTLRCSPRSGDLSVYWYQQSLDQGLQFLIQYYNGEERAKGNILERFSAQQFPDLHSELNLSSLELGDSALYFCASSVQTGNGEQYFGPGTRLTVT.

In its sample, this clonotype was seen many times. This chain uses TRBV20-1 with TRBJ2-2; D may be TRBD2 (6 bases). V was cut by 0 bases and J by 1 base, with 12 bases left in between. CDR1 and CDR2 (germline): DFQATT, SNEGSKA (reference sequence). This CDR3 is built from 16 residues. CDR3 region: CSARDEWGENTGELFF. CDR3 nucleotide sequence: TGCAGTGCTAGAGATGAGTGGGGGGAGAACACCGGGGAGCTGTTTTTT.

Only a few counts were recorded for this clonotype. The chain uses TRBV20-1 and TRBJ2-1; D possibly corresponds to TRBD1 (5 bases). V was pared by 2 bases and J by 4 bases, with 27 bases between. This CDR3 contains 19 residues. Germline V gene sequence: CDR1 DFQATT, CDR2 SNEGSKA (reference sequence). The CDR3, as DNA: TGCAGTGCTAGACAAAAACAGGTGTCTAACTTTCTACTTTACAATGAGCAGTTCTTC. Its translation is CSARQKQVSNFLLYNEQFF.

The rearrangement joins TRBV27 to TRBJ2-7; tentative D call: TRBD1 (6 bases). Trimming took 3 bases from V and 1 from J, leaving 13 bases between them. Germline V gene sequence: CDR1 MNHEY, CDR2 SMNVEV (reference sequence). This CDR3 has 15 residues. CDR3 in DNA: TGTGCCAGCAGTTTTGGGGCAGGGGAGTCCTACGAGCAGTACTTC. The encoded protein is CASSFGAGESYEQYF.